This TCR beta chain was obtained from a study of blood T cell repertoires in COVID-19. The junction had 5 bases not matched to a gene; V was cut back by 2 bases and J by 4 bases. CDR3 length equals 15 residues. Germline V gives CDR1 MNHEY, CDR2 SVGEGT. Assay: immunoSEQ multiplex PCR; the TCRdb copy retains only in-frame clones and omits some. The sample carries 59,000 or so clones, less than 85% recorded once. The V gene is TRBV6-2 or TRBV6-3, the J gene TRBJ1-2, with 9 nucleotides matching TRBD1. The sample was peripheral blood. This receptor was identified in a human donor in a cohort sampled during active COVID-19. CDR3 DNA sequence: TGTGCCAGCAGTTACATCGGACAGGGGATCTATGGCTACACCTTC. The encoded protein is CASSYIGQGIYGYTF.